The 14 T cell receptor beta chains listed next were all sequenced from one sample in a study of monozygotic twins with inflammatory bowel disease. TCRdb processed the 5' RACE reads again and assigns one entry to each CDR3 protein, with no DNA. The sample includes fewer than 550,000 distinct CDR3 sequences. The sequenced material came from blood. These receptor sequences come from a human donor with ulcerative colitis or Crohn's disease, or a healthy co-twin of an affected twin (not recorded which).

The chain carries TRBV12-3 or TRBV12-4 and TRBJ2-1; the TCRdb call, TRBD2, lacks DNA for checking. The CDR3 contains 13 residues. The chain's CDR3 is CASRLAGGHEQFF.

The chain couples TRBV4-3 to TRBJ2-4; TCRdb's D call, TRBD2, is unchecked because there is no DNA. The CDR3 runs to 16 residues. Germline CDR1 is LGHNA and CDR2 is YSLEER. Here the CDR3 reads CASSRRRTSGRDIQYF.

The V and J genes are TRBV20-1 and TRBJ2-3. CDR3 length: 14 amino acids. Germline-derived CDR1 and CDR2 are DFQATT and SNEGSKA (reference sequence). The CDR3 here is CSARQAVVVDTQYF.

The chain joins TRBV29-1 to TRBJ1-5; TCRdb indicates TRBD1, and absent DNA this call remains unverified. The CDR3 consists of 14 residues. CDR1 is SQVTM, CDR2 ANQGSEA, per germline. The CDR3 loop is CSVRDRGFGQPQHF.

This chain connects TRBV6-1 to TRBJ1-1. Germline CDR1 reads MNHNS; CDR2 reads SASEGT. The CDR3 is 18 amino acids. The CDR3: CASSPNERKANPRTEAFF.

CDR3: CASSTRTGRELEAFF. This chain connects TRBV9 to TRBJ1-1; the TCRdb call, TRBD1, lacks DNA for checking. CDR3 length equals 15 residues. Germline CDR1 reads SGDLS; CDR2 reads YYNGEE.

CDR3 sequence: CASSLSGTSTYEQYF. The chain is built from TRBV5-1 and TRBJ2-7; TCRdb selects TRBD2, and the lack of DNA leaves this call unchecked. Germline V gene data show CDR1 as SGHRS and CDR2 as YFSETQ. The length of the CDR3 is 15 residues.

The rearrangement links TRBV5-1 to TRBJ1-2. The CDR3 sequence is 13 residues long. Germline V gene data show CDR1 as SGHRS and CDR2 as YFSETQ. The CDR3 sequence: CASRGRADYGYTF.

The gene calls are TRBV3-1 and TRBJ1-4. Germline V CDR1 and CDR2: LGHDT, YNNKEL (reference sequence). The CDR3 loop spans 11 amino acids. The CDR3 sequence is CASSQVEKLFF.

V gene TRBV27 combines with J gene TRBJ2-1; TCRdb indicates TRBD1, and absent DNA this call remains unverified. Germline loops: CDR1 MNHEY, CDR2 SMNVEV (reference sequence). This CDR3 spans 18 amino acids. CDR3: CASSLSSGQGFAYNEQFF.

The gene calls are TRBV20-1 and TRBJ2-3; TCRdb lists TRBD2, though no DNA is available to test this call. The germline V gene encodes CDR1 DFQATT and CDR2 SNEGSKA (reference sequence). The CDR3 runs to 14 residues. The CDR3 here is CSGVQAGGTDTQYF.

The chain combines TRBV3-1 with TRBJ1-2; TCRdb indicates TRBD1, and absent DNA this call remains unverified. The CDR3 has 17 amino acids. Germline CDR1 LGHDT, CDR2 YNNKEL (reference sequence). CDR3 sequence: CASSQDIRRRGNYGYTF.

This rearrangement joins TRBV27 to TRBJ1-1. The length of the CDR3 is 15 residues. Per germline, CDR1 MNHEY and CDR2 SMNVEV (reference sequence). This CDR3 is CASSSEPPPYTEAFF.

This chain links TRBV5-4 with TRBJ2-3; as DNA is missing, the TRBD2 call by TCRdb cannot be tested. This CDR3 is 15 amino acids long. The germline CDR1 and CDR2 sequences are SGHNT and YYREEE (reference sequence). The CDR3 is CASSLASTRSDTQYF.